This T cell receptor (beta chain) was sequenced for a study of cytomegalovirus exposure and HLA in healthy donors. Study-wide results and limits: Per a later analysis, under 20,000 TCR beta sequences showed association with HLA alleles at 0.05 false discovery rate. A classifier reportedly called cytomegalovirus status with high sensitivity and specificity. Sequencing likely produced, as an artifact, a cluster of highly shared sequence variants.

Researchers ran the PCR with 60 Vbeta and 13 Jbeta primers. The protocol was immunoSEQ multiplex PCR, while the TCRdb copy is restricted to in-frame clones and leaves out a portion. The sample holds some 180,000 clones, 76% seen once. In the case of this clone: Its specificity is not known.

Trimming stripped 3 bases from V and 5 bases from J, with 11 bases between. CDR1 is SGHRS, CDR2 YFSETQ, per germline. The CDR3 totals 13 residues. Those who donated were healthy bone marrow donors. V and J are TRBV5-1 and TRBJ1-2, with a weak D call TRBD1 (6 bases). The clonotype was recovered from a man younger than 30 in good health and CMV-seronegative. The sample taken for sequencing was PBMCs. The CDR3 loop reads CASSSNREYGYTF. The CDR3 bases are TGCGCCAGCAGCTCAAACAGGGAGTATGGCTACACCTTC.